This is a list of T cell receptor beta chains from one sample in a study of blood T cell repertoires in COVID-19. Sequenced by immunoSEQ multiplex PCR; TCRdb stores in-frame clones only, minus some. The table records about 190,000 clones, more than 60% of them present only once. Material: peripheral blood. All receptors derive from a woman in her forties or fifties with acute or convalescent COVID-19. The CDR3 runs from the conserved cysteine through the conserved F or W. D genes are given only for firm matches. The size field is filled for only some rows; it gives once, few, many or a size class.

J gene: TRBJ2-7; clone size: .; V gene: TRBV28; D gene: TRBD1; CDR3 protein: CASSSPGTGLGEQYF; CDR3 DNA: TGTGCCAGCAGTTCCCCCGGGACAGGGCTTGGCGAGCAGTACTTC
J gene: TRBJ2-1; clone size: .; V gene: TRBV2; D gene: TRBD2; CDR3 protein: CASSGTSANEQFF; CDR3 DNA: TGTGCCAGCAGTGGGACTAGCGCCAATGAGCAGTTCTTC
J gene: TRBJ2-7; clone size: .; V gene: TRBV11-2; D gene: .; CDR3 protein: CASRPSAGEQYF; CDR3 DNA: TGTGCCAGCAGGCCTTCGGCGGGAGAGCAGTACTTC
J gene: TRBJ1-2; clone size: .; V gene: TRBV7-2; D gene: TRBD1; CDR3 protein: CASSLVGQGGYGYTF; CDR3 DNA: TGTGCCAGCAGCTTAGTTGGGCAGGGGGGATATGGCTACACCTTC
J gene: TRBJ2-1; clone size: few; V gene: TRBV5-6; D gene: TRBD2; CDR3 protein: CASSLELAGTWDHEQFF; CDR3 DNA: TGTGCCAGCAGCTTGGAACTAGCGGGGACCTGGGATCATGAGCAGTTCTTC
J gene: TRBJ1-2; clone size: few; V gene: TRBV9; D gene: TRBD1; CDR3 protein: CASSVRIRDSGYTF; CDR3 DNA: TGTGCCAGCAGCGTAAGAATCCGGGACAGCGGCTACACCTTC
J gene: TRBJ2-3; clone size: once; V gene: TRBV5-1; D gene: .; CDR3 protein: CASSVGWQGGTDTQYF; CDR3 DNA: TGCGCCAGCAGCGTTGGCTGGCAGGGTGGGACAGATACGCAGTATTTT
J gene: TRBJ1-3; clone size: .; V gene: TRBV7-8; D gene: TRBD1; CDR3 protein: CASSPWTGTGNTIYF; CDR3 DNA: TGTGCCAGCAGCCCTTGGACAGGGACCGGAAACACCATATATTTT
J gene: TRBJ1-4; clone size: .; V gene: TRBV12-3/TRBV12-4; D gene: .; CDR3 protein: CASSFQGNEKLFF; CDR3 DNA: TGTGCCAGCAGTTTTCAGGGTAATGAAAAACTGTTTTTT
J gene: TRBJ2-2; clone size: .; V gene: TRBV19; D gene: TRBD2; CDR3 protein: CASRLAGMGTGELFF; CDR3 DNA: TGTGCCAGTAGACTAGCGGGGATGGGGACCGGGGAGCTGTTTTTT